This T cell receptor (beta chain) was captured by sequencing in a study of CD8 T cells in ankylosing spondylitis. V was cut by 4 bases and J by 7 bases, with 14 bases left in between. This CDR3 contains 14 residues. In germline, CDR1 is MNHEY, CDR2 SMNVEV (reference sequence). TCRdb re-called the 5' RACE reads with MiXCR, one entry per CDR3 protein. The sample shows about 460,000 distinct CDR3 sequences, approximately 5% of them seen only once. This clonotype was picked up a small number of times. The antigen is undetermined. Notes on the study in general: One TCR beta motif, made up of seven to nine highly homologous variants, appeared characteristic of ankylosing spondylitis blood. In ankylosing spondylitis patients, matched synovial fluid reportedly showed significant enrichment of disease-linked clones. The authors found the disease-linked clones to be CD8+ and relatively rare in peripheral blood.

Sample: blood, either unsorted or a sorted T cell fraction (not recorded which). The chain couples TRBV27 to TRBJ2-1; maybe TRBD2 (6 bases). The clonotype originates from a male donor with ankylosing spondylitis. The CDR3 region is CASSSGGIVNEQFF. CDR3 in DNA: TGTGCCAGCAGTTCCGGCGGGATAGTTAATGAGCAGTTCTTC.